This is a list of T cell receptor beta chains from one sample in a study of blood T cell repertoires in COVID-19. Repertoires were generated with immunoSEQ multiplex PCR, while TCRdb's copy carries only in-frame clones and drops some. The sample yields some 210,000 clones, more than 80% seen once. The source material was PBMCs or T cells enriched from blood (not recorded which). These receptors were obtained from a man in his forties who had recovered from COVID-19. CDR3s include the opening cysteine and the closing phenylalanine or tryptophan. Fields, in order: D gene, clone size, J gene, V gene, CDR3 DNA, CDR3 protein. The D gene is left open where the match is weak. Not every row has a clone size; where given, it reads once, few, many or a size class.

>TRBD1|-|TRBJ1-3|TRBV3-1/TRBV3-2
TGTGCCAGCAGCCAGACAGGGGGCCCTGGAAACACCATATATTTT
CASSQTGGPGNTIYF
>TRBD1|-|TRBJ1-1|TRBV5-1
TGCGCCAGCAGTCTCGGACAGGGGGCTTTGGGGACTGAAGCTTTCTTT
CASSLGQGALGTEAFF
>TRBD2|-|TRBJ2-2|TRBV2
TGTGCCAGCAAGCGACTAGCAGACTACACCGGGGAGCTGTTTTTT
CASKRLADYTGELFF
>TRBD2|-|TRBJ2-1|TRBV3-1/TRBV3-2
TGTGCCAGCAGCCACGGACTAGCGGGGGGTAACAATGAGCAGTTCTTC
CASSHGLAGGNNEQFF
>TRBD1|-|TRBJ2-7|TRBV27
TGTGCCAGCAGCCCGACAGGGGTCAGAGAGCAGTACTTC
CASSPTGVREQYF
>-|-|TRBJ2-7|TRBV24-1
TGTGCCACCAGTGACCCCAGGGGGGAGCCCCAGTACTTC
CATSDPRGEPQYF
>-|-|TRBJ2-1|TRBV19
TGTGCCAGTAGTATAGGAGTAAGCGGTGGCTCCTACAATGAGCAGTTCTTC
CASSIGVSGGSYNEQFF
>-|few|TRBJ1-1|TRBV6-5
TGTGCCAGCCGTATGCAGGGGAACACTGAAGCTTTCTTT
CASRMQGNTEAFF
>TRBD1|-|TRBJ2-4|TRBV6-6
TGTGCCAGCAGTCGGACAGGGAACATTCAGTACTTC
CASSRTGNIQYF
>-|-|TRBJ2-7|TRBV4-1
TGCGCCAGCAGCCAAGAGACCAACAGGGCCTACGAGCAGTACTTC
CASSQETNRAYEQYF
>TRBD2|few|TRBJ2-7|TRBV5-1
TGCGCCAGCAGCATAGGACTAGCGGGAAGCTACGAGCAGTACTTC
CASSIGLAGSYEQYF
>TRBD1|-|TRBJ2-5|TRBV5-1
TGCGCCAGCAGCTCAGAATTCGGGTTAAGGACAGGGGTAGAAGAGACCCAGTACTTC
CASSSEFGLRTGVEETQYF
>TRBD2|once|TRBJ2-1|TRBV5-4
TGTGCCAGCAGCTTAGCGGGGGGGGTCTACAATGAGCAGTTCTTC
CASSLAGGVYNEQFF
>-|-|TRBJ2-7|TRBV11-2
TGTGCCAGCAGCTTAGGTCCCACGCCCGAGGACGAGCAGTACTTC
CASSLGPTPEDEQYF
>TRBD1|-|TRBJ1-1|TRBV3-1/TRBV3-2
TGTGCCAGCAGCCTCGGACAGGGCTACACTGAAGCTTTCTTT
CASSLGQGYTEAFF
>TRBD2|-|TRBJ2-1|TRBV11-2
TGTGCCAGCAGCAGGTCGCGGACTAGCTACTACAATGAGCAGTTCTTC
CASSRSRTSYYNEQFF
>TRBD1|-|TRBJ1-1|TRBV19
TGTGCCAGTAGTATAGGACAGGGGGCGCGGGTAAGATCTGAAGCTTTCTTT
CASSIGQGARVRSEAFF
>TRBD1|-|TRBJ1-2|TRBV9
TGTGCCAGCGGACGACAGGGTTATGGCTACACCTTC
CASGRQGYGYTF
>-|-|TRBJ2-3|TRBV4-1
TGCGCCAGCAGCCAAATTAAAACACCAGATACGCAGTATTTT
CASSQIKTPDTQYF
>TRBD1|-|TRBJ1-4|TRBV18
TGTGCCAGCTCACCGGGGACAGCAACTAATGAAAAACTGTTTTTT
CASSPGTATNEKLFF
>-|-|TRBJ1-1|TRBV29-1
TGCAGCGGAGACAGGATGAACACTGAAGCTTTCTTT
CSGDRMNTEAFF
>-|-|TRBJ1-5|TRBV19
TGTGCCAGTAGCATAGGGACTTCTCAGCCCCAGCATTTT
CASSIGTSQPQHF
>TRBD1|-|TRBJ2-1|TRBV7-9
TGTGCCAGCAGCTCTGACAGGGTCAATGAGCAGTTCTTC
CASSSDRVNEQFF
>TRBD2|-|TRBJ2-7|TRBV9
TGTGCCAGCAGCGTAGGCGGGGGAGGTGAGCAGTACTTC
CASSVGGGGEQYF
>TRBD2|-|TRBJ2-3|TRBV5-4
TGTGCCAGCAGAACTAGCGGGGGTACAGATACGCAGTATTTT
CASRTSGGTDTQYF
>TRBD2|-|TRBJ2-5|TRBV2
TGTGCCAGCAGTGAAACTCCTCGAATGACTAGCAAATTTCTGGAGACCCAGTACTTC
CASSETPRMTSKFLETQYF
>-|-|TRBJ1-4|TRBV3-1/TRBV3-2
TGTGCCAGCAGCCAAGCTCGGAAACTGTTTTTT
CASSQARKLFF
>TRBD2|-|TRBJ2-1|TRBV7-3
TGTGCCAGCAGCCCTACCCCCCACGGACTAGCGGGGAGCAATGAGCAGTTCTTC
CASSPTPHGLAGSNEQFF
>TRBD2|once|TRBJ2-3|TRBV3-1/TRBV3-2
TGTGCCAGCAGCCTAATGGCGGGGGGCACAGATACGCAGTATTTT
CASSLMAGGTDTQYF